This T cell receptor (beta chain) originates from a study of cytomegalovirus exposure and HLA in healthy donors (dated by TCRdb to 2017 to 2019). Background on the whole study: An earlier analysis of some 620 of the donors reported about 300 Gb of sequence data and 95 million to 120 million unique TCR beta sequences obtained from roughly 180 million T cells. About 300 gigabases of sequencing data and approximately 85 million unique TCR sequences were included in an early release covering several hundred HLA-typed donors. Among the roughly 390 genotyped donors, around 81% belonged to the genetic ancestry cluster associated with self-reported Caucasian donors. The study was designed to test whether signatures of past pathogen exposure could be identified by cataloging public T cell receptors. The study profiled the T cell repertoires of 500 to 800 subjects by immunosequencing and related them to cytomegalovirus serostatus. Along with the approximately 600-subject first cohort, a separate validation cohort of over a hundred different subjects was used. To predict cytomegalovirus infection status, the study combined high-throughput TCR immunosequencing, statistical association of individual TCRs with disease status, and machine learning. To study patterns of TCR occurrence, a later analysis re-analyzed previously published TCR beta repertoires from 650 to 750 donors and added high-resolution HLA genotyping. The later analysis used no new phenotypic data to find candidate immune exposures, relying instead on TCR beta sequences and their occurrence across donors. An earlier analysis of 587 of the donors used high-throughput TCR beta sequencing to judge whether each TCR beta V gene segment behaved as functional or pseudogenic. Donor age, sex, ethnicity and CMV serostatus were compiled together with the repertoire data. A later genetic analysis took genome-wide SNP genotypes for about 55% of the 666 donors and used that subset as a discovery cohort. All discovery cohort repertoires had been generated on a single sequencing platform. Class I and class II HLA loci were covered by the typing at four-digit resolution. The number of typed donors differed by locus: about 629-630 for A, B, C, DRB1 and DQB1; some 500 for DQA1; approximately 610 for DPA1; and about 470 for DPB1. A handful of DR-DQ haplotypes were handled as single units for association and clustering because linkage in the cohort was strong. On average, over 200,000 unique TCR beta nucleotide sequences were sequenced per donor among 350 to 400 genotyped donors of the cohort, with 15% to 20% of those sequences being non-productive.

In total, 600 or so healthy bone marrow donors made up the cohort. At the time of sampling, every cohort member was nominally healthy, though immune exposures that went unrecorded were likely present. The donor was CMV seronegative and belonged to the group of 350 or so seronegative cohort members. A peripheral blood sample was collected from each donor, and TCR beta sequencing was performed on peripheral blood mononuclear cells. Genomic DNA was extracted from the blood cell samples with the Qiagen DNeasy Blood Extraction Kit. Receptor amplification or capture employed the immunoSEQ multiplex PCR assay. For the multiplex PCR, a mixture combining 60 forward primers for TCR Vbeta segments and 13 reverse primers for TCR Jbeta segments was used. Amplification of the CDR3 region of rearranged TCR beta genes was performed with a multiplex PCR assay on genomic DNA. The amplified TCR beta libraries were sequenced on the Illumina HiSeq System as 87-base-pair reads. The paper's processing steps were these. A later analysis counted some 74 million unique TCR beta chains across the 700 or so repertoires, and 10 million to 11 million of these chains were shared by at least two donors. To remove PCR and sequencing errors, raw reads were error-corrected and collapsed into unique sequences using a nearest-neighbor algorithm that merged closely related sequences. Alignment of CDR3 sequences to IMGT reference sequences was used to assign V, D and J gene segments. For a sequence to be retained, at least a six-nucleotide match to both a V gene segment and a J gene segment was required. Rearrangements were classified as productive when the CDR3 lacked stop codons and remained in frame with V and J, and all other rearrangements were classified as non-productive. CDR3 was defined by IMGT convention, running from the second conserved V-encoded cysteine to the conserved J-encoded phenylalanine. Sequences without an unambiguous match to a single V gene segment were excluded from the earlier analysis of about 600 of the donors. In an earlier analysis of approximately 560 of the donors, a V segment was called functional when productive rearrangements were above 56.7%, and segregating when the standard deviation between donors exceeded 5%. A statistical classification framework was built to diagnose cytomegalovirus status from the catalog of TCR beta chain sequences. In a later analysis, V and J genes were assigned by comparing TCR nucleotide sequences against IMGT/GENE-DB human TR gene sequences. The TCRdist pipeline was used in a later analysis to assign CDR3 sequences and most-parsimonious VDJ recombination scenarios. In a later analysis, every TCR beta chain was defined by the combination of its CDR3 amino acid sequence and its V-gene family, and reads without a unique V-gene family were dropped. A later analysis removed several hundred highly shared, low-generation-probability nucleotide sequences to deal with suspected cross-contamination and a sequencing artifact. In a later analysis, a clonal expansion index was calculated for each public chain from normalized within-repertoire ranks of inferred template counts. A later analysis computed generation probabilities with a VDJ recombination model fitted to out-of-frame rearrangements, and checked the results against IGoR. In a later analysis, TCR-TCR, TCR-HLA and TCR-CMV co-occurrence was scored with hypergeometric tests, and a repertoire-size bias correction was applied to TCR pairs. To estimate false discovery rates, a later analysis permuted the HLA or CMV assignments 20 times. A later analysis grouped co-occurring TCRs with DBSCAN, adding TCRdist sequence similarity when clustering within HLA-allele-positive subsets. Repertoires with fewer than 30,000 or more than 120,000 public chains, plus five repertoires with anomalous nucleotide sharing, were excluded from co-occurrence clustering. In TCRdb, the immuneACCESS table is reduced to in-frame sequences with V and J assigned. These tables do not hold every clone; where another copy was compared, an unresolved V gene accounts for under half, and the others remain unexplained. The DNA gave D and trimming, while V, J and clone size come from that table. This sample's records show under 200,000 clones. The leading ten clones occupy 6.5% of the sample.

What the study reported, not specific to this receptor: In a later analysis, several top co-occurrence clusters were reported to appear linked to parvovirus B19, influenza, CMV and Epstein-Barr virus. The classifier was reported to diagnose cytomegalovirus status with high specificity and sensitivity in both the original cohort and the validation cohort. A later analysis associated 16,951 TCR beta sequences with specific HLA alleles at a false discovery rate of 0.05. Linkage disequilibrium might explain the correlated functional status among segregating V segments, but an unknown experimental factor could not be excluded. Because HLA typing was missing for some donors at each locus, association tests included only the typed subset. According to a later genetic analysis, donors in an Asian-associated ancestry cluster had fewer N-insertions in productive TCRs than the approximately 670-donor mean. A later analysis found that TCR association rates varied across HLA loci, with DRB1 alleles showing the most associated TCRs and HLA-C alleles the fewest. A further reported finding was that TCR beta sequences accurately predicted the HLA-A and HLA-B alleles for most subjects in the first cohort. Presence/absence analyses assumed roughly uniform sequencing depth across donors, an assumption that may not hold. The study gave a list of about 160 TCR beta chains associated with cytomegalovirus. In vitro tests confirmed that a few of the cytomegalovirus-associated TCR beta chains recognize cytomegalovirus antigens. In a later analysis, most CMV-associated TCR beta chains were found to appear HLA-restricted, with HLA associations seemingly driven largely by CMV exposure. The earlier analysis of some 560 of the donors excluded 15 to 20 rarely observed V segments, including chromosome 9 orphons, because counts were too low. The cohort was sequenced for TCR beta chains only, and without alpha or paired-chain data the features that could be detected were limited. According to the authors, the approach could potentially be generalized to other disease states and immunological phenotypes. In a later analysis, HLA-associated TCR beta chains were found to be more clonally expanded and to have lower generation probabilities than equally common non-associated chains. An association between a missense DCLRE1C variant and V-gene and J-gene trimming of TCR beta chains was found in a later genetic analysis and replicated in an independent cohort. Across donors, most TCR sequences were observed very rarely, whereas some public TCRs were present in many individuals. In an earlier analysis of fewer than 750 of the donors, most TCR beta V segments were observed in productive rearrangements about 90% or about 30% of the time, broadly matching IMGT annotations. CMV serostatus was the only immune exposure information available for the cohort. A group of highly shared sequence variants was considered likely to be a technical artifact of the sequencing pipeline. Strong co-occurrence of HLA alleles, especially DR and DQ, made assigning TCR associations to individual alleles difficult.

On this clone itself: Its antigen remains unidentified.

The material sequenced was PBMCs. This TCR was recovered from a man aged 25 to 45 in good health and CMV-seronegative.

The CDR3 sequence is CASSTTGGATEAFF. The DNA sequence is TGTGCCAGCAGCACTACAGGGGGCGCCACTGAAGCTTTCTTT. The rearrangement joined TRBV5-8 to TRBJ1-1, with TRBD1 identical over 9 junction bases. According to the germline V gene, CDR1 reads SGHTS and CDR2 reads YDEGEE. The CDR3 starts with the cysteine, ends with the phenylalanine, and has 14 residues. Kept here is only the CDR3 DNA, which spans 42 bases and is read in frame from base 1. Clipping removes 4 bases from V and 4 bases from J, with 5 as the unmatched junction base count.